This T cell receptor beta chain was recorded in a study of vaccination effects on CD4 cells after COVID-19. Study overall: Sampling of a few convalescent patients occurred early (day +14) and late post-vaccination.

Clones were sequenced by immunoSEQ multiplex PCR, and TCRdb holds only the in-frame ones, with some missing. Among roughly 15,000 clones listed, around three quarters were seen once. Antigen-specific CD4+ T cells were first expanded with viral peptide pools by the ViraFEST assay and only then sequenced. Following a roughly 9-day culture, CD4+ T cells were purified. The infection with SARS-CoV-2 (confirmed by PCR) occurred in this person between March and December 2020. Each person got two doses of an mRNA SARS-CoV-2 vaccine, BNT162b2 or mRNA-1273. Researchers reported culturing two million PBMC in each well, adding 8 to 10 IU/ml IL-2 and 10 ug/ml peptides. Half-medium replacement with IL-2 medium occurred on days 3 and 7. Concerning this clone itself: No antigen is known for it.

V shed 4 bases, J shed 3 bases, and the junction held 11 bases outside the gene matches. Per the germline V gene, CDR1 is SEHNR and CDR2 is FQNEAQ (reference sequence). The CDR3 contains 16 residues. Sequenced here: CD4+ T cells from PBMCs cultured with SARS-CoV-2 spike peptides, sampled after COVID-19 vaccination. The chain is built from TRBV7-9 and TRBJ2-7; 8 positions match TRBD1. The TCR was taken from a human donor who had a prior SARS-CoV-2 infection. This CDR3 is CASSSDPGQEHYEQYF. CDR3 in DNA: TGTGCCAGCAGCTCCGATCCGGGACAGGAACACTACGAGCAGTACTTC.